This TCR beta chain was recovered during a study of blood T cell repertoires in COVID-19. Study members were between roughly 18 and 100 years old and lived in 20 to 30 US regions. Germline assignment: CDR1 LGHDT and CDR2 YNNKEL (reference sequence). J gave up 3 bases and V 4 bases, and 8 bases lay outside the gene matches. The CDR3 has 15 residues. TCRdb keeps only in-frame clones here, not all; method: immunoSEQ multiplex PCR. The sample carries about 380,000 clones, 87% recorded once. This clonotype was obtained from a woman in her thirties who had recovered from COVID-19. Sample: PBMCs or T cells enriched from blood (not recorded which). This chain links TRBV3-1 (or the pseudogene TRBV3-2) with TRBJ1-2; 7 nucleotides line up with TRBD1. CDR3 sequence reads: CASSPLGQADYGYTF. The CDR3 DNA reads TGTGCCAGCAGCCCCCTAGGACAGGCGGACTATGGCTACACCTTC.